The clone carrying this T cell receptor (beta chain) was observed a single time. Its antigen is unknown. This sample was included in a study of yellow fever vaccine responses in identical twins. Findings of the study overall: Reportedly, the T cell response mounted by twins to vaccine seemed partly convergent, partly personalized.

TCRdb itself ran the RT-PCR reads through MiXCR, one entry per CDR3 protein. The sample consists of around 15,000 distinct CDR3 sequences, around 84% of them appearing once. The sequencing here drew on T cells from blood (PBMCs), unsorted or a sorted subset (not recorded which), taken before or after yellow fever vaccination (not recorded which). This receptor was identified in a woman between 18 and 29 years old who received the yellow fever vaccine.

CDR3 in amino acids: CAISKGDPYEQYF. CDR3 in DNA: TGTGCCATCAGCAAGGGGGACCCCTACGAGCAGTACTTC. The V call is TRBV10-3, the J call TRBJ2-7, with a possible D match to TRBD1 (6 bases). Between the trimmed V and J ends, which lost 6 bases and 2 bases, there was a span of 11 bases. Germline V gene data show CDR1 as ENHRY and CDR2 as SYGVKD. The CDR3 is 13 amino acids.